A single sample is the source of the 14 T cell receptor beta chains below, sequenced in a study of blood T cell repertoires in COVID-19. Assay used: immunoSEQ multiplex PCR; TCRdb lists only in-frame clones, some missing. Among 55,000 to 75,000 clones listed, roughly 72% were seen once. The sample taken for sequencing was peripheral blood. These receptors all come from a woman between 65 and 79 years old with COVID-19, enrolled during active disease.

This clone was recorded a few times. This rearrangement joins TRBV24-1 to TRBJ2-1; the match to TRBD2 covers 11 bases. This CDR3 spans 16 amino acids. V was pared by 3 bases and J by 6 bases, with 6 bases of the junction left unmatched. Germline lookup yields CDR1 KGHDR and CDR2 SFDVKD. The CDR3 reads CATSDPLAGGLNEQFF. CDR3 coding DNA: TGTGCCACCAGTGATCCGCTAGCGGGAGGTCTCAATGAGCAGTTCTTC.

The chain has TRBV9 and TRBJ2-1, with 14 positions matching TRBD2. V trimming: 3 bases; J trimming: 4 bases; junction bases outside the gene matches: 3. CDR1 is SGDLS, CDR2 YYNGEE, per germline. This CDR3 contains 16 residues. The CDR3 spells CASSGRTSGRYNEQFF. CDR3 in DNA: TGTGCCAGCAGCGGAAGGACTAGCGGGAGGTACAATGAGCAGTTCTTC.

The J gene is TRBJ2-1, the V gene TRBV7-9; possible D gene TRBD1, 6 bases. The ends were cut back, 4 bases at V and 2 bases at J, with 12 bases in the middle. Germline assignment: CDR1 SEHNR and CDR2 FQNEAQ (reference sequence). This CDR3 comprises 15 residues. The CDR3: CASSSPGDPYNEQFF. The CDR3 nucleotides are TGTGCCAGCAGCTCCCCAGGGGACCCCTACAATGAGCAGTTCTTC.

This chain connects TRBV25-1 to TRBJ2-4, with D tentatively TRBD2 (6 bases). This CDR3 is built from 18 residues. Trimming cost V 5 bases and J 0 bases, with 20 bases left between them. The germline V gene encodes CDR1 MGHDK and CDR2 SYGVNS. The DNA for the CDR3 is TGTGCCAGCAGTAGCCCGGGGGATCCGGGACTAGCCAAAAACATTCAGTACTTC. Protein: CASSSPGDPGLAKNIQYF. Using reference TRBV25-1 and TRBJ2-4 for the parts outside the CDR3, the full variable domain is EADIYQTPRYLVIGTGKKITLECSQTMGHDKMYWYQQDPGMELHLIHYSYGVNSTEKGDLSSESTVSRIRTEHFPLTLESARPSHTSQYLCASSSPGDPGLAKNIQYFGAGTRLSVL.

In its sample, this clone was seen a few times. This chain uses TRBV7-2 with TRBJ1-1, with D possibly being TRBD1 (5 bases). Trimming removed 5 bases from V and 1 base from J, with 8 bases in between. Germline loops: CDR1 SGHTA, CDR2 FQGNSA. The length of the CDR3 is 13 residues. CDR3 sequence reads: CASSETENTEAFF. CDR3 in DNA: TGTGCCAGCAGCGAGACAGAGAACACTGAAGCTTTCTTT.

The chain recombines TRBV9 with TRBJ2-7; D is unresolved. The CDR3 runs to 14 residues. V was shortened by 0 bases and J by 3 bases, with 10 bases between the two germline ends. Germline CDR1 and CDR2: SGDLS and YYNGEE. The CDR3 protein is CASSVGPWSYEQYF. CDR3 in DNA: TGTGCCAGCAGCGTAGGTCCCTGGAGCTACGAGCAGTACTTC.

V gene TRBV4-2 combines with J gene TRBJ2-2; maybe TRBD2 (5 bases). Per germline, CDR1 LGHNA and CDR2 YNFKEQ. V was cut by 4 bases and J by 3 bases, with 9 bases left in between. This CDR3 has 14 amino acids. The CDR3 here is CASSPDYHTGELFF. The CDR3 region has the DNA TGTGCCAGCAGCCCAGACTACCACACCGGGGAGCTGTTTTTT.

The V gene is TRBV25-1, the J gene TRBJ1-4; 7 bases line up with TRBD1. Looked up from germline, CDR1 is MGHDK and CDR2 is SYGVNS. This CDR3 is 16 amino acids long. Trimming took 3 bases from V and 3 from J; bases not matched to a gene: 7. The CDR3 bases are TGTGCCAGCAGTGACCCAAGGACAGGCTCTAATGAAAAACTGTTTTTT. The encoded protein is CASSDPRTGSNEKLFF.

J is TRBJ1-5 and V is TRBV15; TRBD1 matches 8 bases. The CDR3 spans 14 residues. V lost 8 bases and J lost 1; bases outside the gene matches: 4. CDR1 and CDR2 from the germline V gene are LNHNV and YYDKDF (reference sequence). The CDR3 DNA sequence: TGTGCCACCTCCAGACAGGGGAGCAATCAGCCCCAGCATTTT. Amino acid sequence: CATSRQGSNQPQHF.

V is TRBV18 and J is TRBJ2-5, with a weak D call TRBD2 (6 bases). V lost 3 bases, J lost 5 bases, and 16 bases lay in between. Per germline, CDR1 KGHSH and CDR2 LQKENI. The CDR3 covers 15 residues. The CDR3 loop is CASSPRRTGVETQYF. The CDR3 coding sequence is TGTGCCAGCTCACCGCGACGTACGGGGGTGGAGACCCAGTACTTC.

Here the CDR3 reads CASSYQGRDGNYGYTF. In DNA form, the CDR3 reads TGTGCCAGCAGTTACCAGGGGCGCGATGGGAACTATGGCTACACCTTC. The chain carries TRBV6-5 and TRBJ1-2, with D possibly matching TRBD1 (6 bases). V dropped 2 bases and J dropped 2 bases, with 15 bases sitting between them. The CDR3 is 16 residues long. Germline CDR1 and CDR2: MNHEY and SVGAGI.

The chain combines TRBV24-1 with TRBJ1-5; TRBD1 agrees at 7 bases. V dropped 4 bases and J dropped 4; count of bases not matched to a gene: 3. Germline V CDR1 and CDR2: KGHDR, SFDVKD. The CDR3 loop spans 14 amino acids. CDR3 protein: CATSDPTGNQPQHF. The DNA for the CDR3 is TGTGCCACCAGTGACCCGACAGGGAATCAGCCCCAGCATTTT.

The chain carries TRBV9 and TRBJ1-1, with D unresolved. This CDR3 has 13 amino acids. V gave up 0 bases and J gave up 2 bases, with 5 bases separating them. Germline CDR1 reads SGDLS; CDR2 reads YYNGEE. The CDR3 loop is CASSVGSNTEAFF. DNA for the CDR3: TGTGCCAGCAGCGTAGGGAGCAACACTGAAGCTTTCTTT.

V usage is TRBV21-1 and J usage is TRBJ1-3. TRBV21-1 represents a pseudogene. This CDR3 spans 15 amino acids. The CDR3 loop is CASRPTDCSGNTIYF. CDR3 DNA sequence: TGTGCCAGCAGACCGACGGACTGCTCTGGAAACACCATATATTTT.